The 31 T cell receptor beta chains below all came from one sample that was sequenced in a study of shared T cell receptors in the human thymus. Assay used: immunoSEQ multiplex PCR; TCRdb lists only in-frame clones, some missing. In the table there are hundreds of thousands of clones, just under 95% of which are singletons. The sequencing sample was made of thymocytes. These receptors were collected from a human donor.

The chain is built from TRBV2 and TRBJ1-5; 7 bases map to TRBD1. V shed 5 bases, J shed 1 base, and the junction held 8 bases outside the gene matches. CDR1 is SNHLY, CDR2 FYNNEI, per germline. CDR3 length: 16 residues. The CDR3 spells CASSQTHRGSNQPQHF. The CDR3 DNA is TGTGCCAGCAGTCAAACCCACAGGGGCAGCAATCAGCCCCAGCATTTT.

The chain carries TRBV30 and TRBJ2-1, with 11 bases lining up with TRBD2. Germline V gene sequence: CDR1 GTSNPN, CDR2 SVGIG (reference sequence). The CDR3 totals 18 residues. V was clipped by 4 bases and J by 8 bases; unmatched bases: 19. CDR3 residues: CAWTAQPHLAGGGDEQFF. The CDR3 DNA reads as TGTGCCTGGACAGCCCAGCCCCATCTAGCGGGAGGCGGGGATGAGCAGTTCTTC.

V and J are TRBV11-2 and TRBJ2-1, with TRBD2 matching 12 bases. CDR1 is SGHAT, CDR2 FQNNGV, per germline. V gave up 3 bases and J gave up 5 bases; unmatched junction bases: 8. This CDR3 spans 17 amino acids. CDR3 protein: CASSFAPTSGSDNEQFF. For the CDR3, the DNA is TGTGCCAGCAGCTTCGCACCGACTAGCGGGAGCGACAATGAGCAGTTCTTC. Looking up the rest from reference TRBV11-2 and TRBJ2-1 gives the full variable domain: EAGVAQSPRYKIIEKRQSVAFWCNPISGHATLYWYQQILGQGPKLLIQFQNNGVVDDSQLPKDRFSAERLKGVDSTLKIQPAKLEDSAVYLCASSFAPTSGSDNEQFFGPGTRLTVL.

This chain links TRBV14 with TRBJ2-3; D remains unclear. Trimming took off 1 base at V and 11 bases at J, with 10 bases between the two ends. This CDR3 has 12 residues. Germline V gene lookup returns CDR1 SGHDN and CDR2 FVKESK. Written as DNA, the CDR3 is TGTGCCAGCAGCCAAGGGCTCTCTTGGCAGTATTTT. Translating gives CASSQGLSWQYF.

The chain uses TRBV12-5 and TRBJ2-1, with D perhaps TRBD1 or TRBD2 (6 bases each). Trimming took 4 bases from V and 0 from J, leaving 22 bases between them. The CDR3 loop spans 19 amino acids. CDR1 and CDR2 (germline): LGHNT, FRNRAP. This CDR3 is CASGSAFLGEDSSYNEQFF. For the CDR3, the DNA is TGTGCTAGTGGTTCAGCCTTTCTGGGGGAGGACAGCTCCTACAATGAGCAGTTCTTC.

The chain has TRBV7-2 and TRBJ2-5; tentative D call: TRBD2 (6 bases). Looked up from germline, CDR1 is SGHTA and CDR2 is FQGNSA. V lost 3 bases, J lost 5 bases, and 13 bases lay in between. The CDR3 runs to 14 residues. The CDR3 DNA is TGTGCCAGCAGCTTGGGACTCCCGGGTGAGACCCAGTACTTC. Residues: CASSLGLPGETQYF.

The gene calls are TRBV15 and TRBJ2-3, with D possibly being TRBD2 (5 bases). Trimming left V 2 bases short and J 0 bases short, with 24 bases between. This CDR3 comprises 20 residues. Looked up from germline, CDR1 is LNHNV and CDR2 is YYDKDF (reference sequence). This chain's CDR3 is CATSRPTPPGLAASTDTQYF. CDR3 bases: TGTGCCACCAGCAGACCCACTCCCCCGGGTCTAGCCGCAAGCACAGATACGCAGTATTTT.

The J gene is TRBJ2-7, the V gene TRBV27; TRBD2 matches 11 bases. CDR3 length equals 17 residues. With V trimmed by 5 bases and J by 3 bases, 12 bases remained unmatched. Per the germline V gene, CDR1 is MNHEY and CDR2 is SMNVEV (reference sequence). CDR3 coding DNA: TGTGCCAGCAGTCTCCTGGGGACTAGCGGACTGCTCTACGAGCAGTACTTC. Its protein is CASSLLGTSGLLYEQYF.

The table lists this clone with a few counts. This sequence joins TRBV10-3 and TRBJ1-2, with D perhaps TRBD1 (5 bases). In germline, CDR1 is ENHRY, CDR2 SYGVKD. V was pared by 4 bases and J by 3 bases, with 15 bases between. This CDR3 is built from 15 residues. This CDR3 is CAISGEETVYYGYTF. As DNA, the CDR3 is TGTGCCATCAGTGGCGAAGAGACAGTTTACTATGGCTACACCTTC.

V usage is TRBV5-1 and J usage is TRBJ2-5; D gene uncertain. The V end was cut by 2 bases, the J end by 0 bases, with 11 bases between. This CDR3 comprises 15 residues. In germline, CDR1 is SGHRS, CDR2 YFSETQ. The CDR3 nucleotides read TGCGCCAGCAGCTTCCCGAGAGAACACCAAGAGACCCAGTACTTC. Amino acid sequence: CASSFPREHQETQYF.

The rearrangement uses TRBV27 and TRBJ2-1; D is ambiguous. In germline, CDR1 is MNHEY, CDR2 SMNVEV (reference sequence). The CDR3 contains 13 residues. Trimming cost V 8 bases and J 5 bases, with 13 bases left between them. The CDR3 loop is CASARKNNNEQFF. CDR3 nucleotide sequence: TGTGCCAGCGCGCGTAAAAATAACAATGAGCAGTTCTTC.

V usage is TRBV14 and J usage is TRBJ2-3; D gene ambiguous. CDR1 and CDR2 (germline): SGHDN, FVKESK. Trimming pared 4 bases from V and 2 bases from J, leaving 22 bases between. The CDR3 contains 18 residues. As DNA, the CDR3 is TGTGCCAGCAGCCGCGAAGGTGACCGCCCTAGGGACACAGATACGCAGTATTTT. Encoded protein: CASSREGDRPRDTDTQYF.

CDR3 amino acids: CASSVEPAGREPSGANVLTF. DNA of the CDR3: TGTGCCAGCAGCGTAGAACCAGCGGGCCGTGAACCCTCTGGGGCCAACGTCCTGACTTTC. This chain links TRBV9 with TRBJ2-6; possible D gene TRBD2, 6 bases. CDR1 SGDLS and CDR2 YYNGEE come from the germline V gene. The V gene lost 0 bases and the J gene lost 0 bases, with 19 bases spanning the gap. The CDR3 length is 20 residues.

The chain links TRBV7-2 to TRBJ1-4; unclear D gene. The CDR3 is made up of 13 amino acids. The germline V gene has CDR1 SGHTA and CDR2 FQGNSA. The V end lost 5 bases, the J end lost 10 bases, and 14 bases lay between the germline ends. The CDR3 coding sequence is TGTGCCAGCAGCGTCGGGTGGGTCGGAAAACTGTTTTTT. It specifies CASSVGWVGKLFF.

In this sample, this clone turned up a few times. The chain is built from TRBV25-1 and TRBJ2-6; D ambiguous. The CDR3 length is 13 residues. Between the trimmed V and J ends, which lost 4 bases and 6 bases, there was a span of 7 bases. The V gene's germline CDR1 is MGHDK and CDR2 SYGVNS. The CDR3 is CASSGPKANVLTF. The CDR3 coding sequence is TGTGCCAGCAGTGGCCCAAAGGCCAACGTCCTGACTTTC.

This chain uses TRBV7-8 with TRBJ2-5; 8 positions agree with TRBD2. This CDR3 is 15 amino acids long. V lost 2 bases and J lost 5; bases outside the gene matches: 7. Germline V gene data show CDR1 as SGHVS and CDR2 as FQNEAQ. CDR3 sequence: CASSLPGRGTETQYF. The CDR3, as DNA: TGTGCCAGCAGCTTACCCGGGAGGGGGACGGAGACCCAGTACTTC.

The CDR3 coding sequence is TGTGCCTGGAGTGTATCGGGGGCGTATAGCAATCAGCCCCAGCATTTT. The encoded protein is CAWSVSGAYSNQPQHF. The rearrangement links TRBV30 to TRBJ1-5, with D perhaps matching TRBD1 (6 bases). Trimming removed 0 bases at V and 0 bases at J, with 12 bases between. This CDR3 has 16 residues. Germline CDR1 GTSNPN, CDR2 SVGIG (reference sequence).

J is TRBJ2-7 and V is TRBV6-5, with D perhaps TRBD1 (5 bases). The V gene's germline CDR1 is MNHEY and CDR2 SVGAGI. V was pared by 3 bases and J by 4 bases, with 19 bases between. This CDR3 has 16 residues. CDR3 in amino acids: CASSYQARAPGYEQYF. DNA for the CDR3: TGTGCCAGCAGTTATCAAGCGCGAGCCCCAGGGTACGAGCAGTACTTC.

CDR3 nucleotide sequence: TGTGCCAGCGCCCTCATGCGGGGCGAAGGAAGCGACAATGAGCAGTTCTTC. Its translation: CASALMRGEGSDNEQFF. The chain recombines TRBV2 with TRBJ2-1, with D possibly being TRBD2 (6 bases). The V end lost 8 bases, the J end lost 5 bases, and 25 bases lay between the germline ends. Germline CDR1 reads SNHLY; CDR2 reads FYNNEI. This CDR3 region has 17 residues.

The chain has TRBV7-6 and TRBJ2-7; 7 bases align to TRBD2. Germline V lookup: CDR1 SGHVS, CDR2 FNYEAQ. V trimming: 5 bases; J trimming: 2 bases; junction bases outside the gene matches: 9. The CDR3 sequence is 15 residues long. In nucleotides, the CDR3 is TGTGCCAGCAGCCCCCGGCTAGCGGACCCCTACGAGCAGTACTTC. This translates into CASSPRLADPYEQYF.

This chain connects TRBV5-1 to TRBJ2-1; either TRBD1 or TRBD2 may fit D (6 bases each). Trimming removed 4 bases from V and 5 bases from J, with 13 bases in between. In germline, CDR1 is SGHRS, CDR2 YFSETQ. This CDR3 has 14 amino acids. CDR3 in amino acids: CASSPKGGHNEQFF. The CDR3 DNA reads as TGCGCCAGCAGCCCCAAGGGGGGCCACAATGAGCAGTTCTTC.

CDR3 sequence (DNA): TGTGCCAGCAGTTTTACTAGTACCCACACAGATACGCAGTATTTT. This codes for CASSFTSTHTDTQYF. The chain carries TRBV28 and TRBJ2-3, with D possibly being TRBD2 (5 bases). Trimming shortened V by 3 bases and J by 2 bases, and 12 bases separated the two germline ends. The CDR3 has 15 residues. CDR1 and CDR2 (germline): MDHEN, SYDVKM. The entire variable domain, with the rest obtained from reference TRBV28 and TRBJ2-3, is as follows: DVKVTQSSRYLVKRTGEKVFLECVQDMDHENMFWYRQDPGLGLRLIYFSYDVKMKEKGDIPEGYSVSREKKERFSLILESASTNQTSMYLCASSFTSTHTDTQYFGPGTRLTVL.

The genes are TRBV11-3 and TRBJ2-5; no firm D call. V lost 4 bases, J lost 6 bases, and 12 bases lay in between. Germline V CDR1 and CDR2: SGHNT, YENEEA. The CDR3 has 13 residues. The chain's CDR3 is CASSSPGVKTQYF. Here the CDR3 DNA reads TGTGCCAGCAGCTCGCCGGGCGTTAAGACCCAGTACTTC.

About this clone itself: The junction and the germline gene differ at one end; a read error may be behind it. This chain joins TRBV9 and TRBJ2-1, with 10 bases identical to TRBD1. Germline V gives CDR1 SGDLS, CDR2 YYNGEE. CDR3 length: 13 amino acids. CDR3 residues: CASSGAGDRGQLF. CDR3 in DNA: TGTGCCAGCAGCGGAGCGGGTGACAGGGGGCAGCTCTTC.

The chain carries TRBV25-1 and TRBJ1-1; D ambiguous. V lost 4 bases and J lost 6, with 15 bases in between. The CDR3 is made up of 14 amino acids. CDR1 is MGHDK, CDR2 SYGVNS, per germline. The CDR3 region is CASSGGTQKAEAFF. CDR3 coding DNA: TGTGCCAGCAGTGGTGGCACCCAGAAGGCTGAAGCTTTCTTT.

This chain links TRBV4-1 with TRBJ2-7; TRBD1 matches at 8 bases. CDR3 size: 16 residues. Trimming at V came to 0 bases and at J to 3 bases, leaving 7 bases not matched to a gene. In germline, CDR1 is MGHRA, CDR2 YSYEKL. The CDR3 nucleotides are TGCGCCAGCAGCCAAGAAGGTACCAGGGGGCTCTACGAGCAGTACTTC. Residues: CASSQEGTRGLYEQYF.

V is TRBV15 and J is TRBJ1-2; 7 bases agree with TRBD1. The V gene's germline CDR1 is LNHNV and CDR2 YYDKDF (reference sequence). The CDR3 is made up of 13 amino acids. V was clipped by 3 bases and J by 8 bases; unmatched bases: 6. CDR3 DNA sequence: TGTGCCACCAGCAGCGGACAGGCAGAAGGCTACACCTTC. Protein product: CATSSGQAEGYTF.

In nucleotides, the CDR3 is TGTGCCAGCAGTCCCGGGACTAGCGGAAACAATGAGCAGTTCTTC. This encodes CASSPGTSGNNEQFF. This chain joins TRBV5-4 and TRBJ2-1; TRBD2 matches 11 bases. The J segment lost 5 bases and the V segment lost 5 bases, leaving 6 bases of the junction unmatched. CDR1 is SGHNT, CDR2 YYREEE, per germline (reference sequence). The CDR3 covers 15 residues.

The gene calls are TRBV29-1 and TRBJ1-1; D uncertain. CDR1 and CDR2 (germline): SQVTM, ANQGSEA. Trimming took off 5 bases at V and 11 bases at J, with 15 bases between the two ends. This CDR3 has 11 amino acids. CDR3 DNA: TGCAGCGTTTCCCCTTGTAGGGAGGCTTTCTTT. Protein product: CSVSPCREAFF.

The rearrangement links TRBV6-6 to TRBJ2-7; TRBD2 agrees at 9 bases. V lost 6 bases to trimming and J lost 1 base; unmatched junction nucleotides: 4. Germline CDR1 is MNHNY and CDR2 is SVGAGI (reference sequence). CDR3 length: 14 residues. CDR3 amino acids: CASSRGLASYEQYF. The CDR3 bases are TGTGCCAGCAGCAGAGGACTAGCGTCCTACGAGCAGTACTTC.

This chain connects TRBV19 to TRBJ2-6, with D unresolved. Looked up from germline, CDR1 is LNHDA and CDR2 is SQIVND (reference sequence). Trimming pared 2 bases from V and 3 bases from J, leaving 8 bases between. This CDR3 is 15 amino acids long. In DNA, the CDR3 is TGTGCCAGTAGTATAAAGTTCTTTGGGGCCAACGTCCTGACTTTC. It yields the protein CASSIKFFGANVLTF.